This TCR beta chain derives from a study of blood T cell repertoires in COVID-19. V gave up 0 bases and J gave up 0 bases, with 8 bases separating them. Germline V gene sequence: CDR1 MGHRA, CDR2 YSYEKL. The CDR3 loop spans 15 amino acids. TCRdb's table, derived via immunoSEQ multiplex PCR, lists solely in-frame clones and lacks some. Here the sample spans around 100,000 clones, around 90% being singletons. Sequenced sample: peripheral blood. The origin of this receptor is a man between 18 and 29 years old with acute or convalescent COVID-19. This chain connects TRBV4-1 to TRBJ1-2, with D possibly matching TRBD1 (6 bases). CDR3 sequence reads: CASSQDRTANYGYTF. The DNA of the CDR3 is TGCGCCAGCAGCCAAGACCGGACAGCTAACTATGGCTACACCTTC.